These 8 T cell receptor beta chains were sequenced from one sample in a study of regulatory T cells in long-lasting Graves disease. Time point denoted: newly diagnosed GD, antithyroid drugs for less than 3 months. The TCR library was made from RNA that had been extracted from PBMCs in TRIzol. According to the study, TCR beta libraries were built with iRepertoire HTBI primers and CDR3-region Arm-PCR. TCRdb used MiXCR to reprocess the multiplex PCR reads, holding one entry per CDR3 protein. Of about 610,000 distinct CDR3 sequences listed, around 16% were seen once; the top ten hold around 12%. This sample also belongs to another study, concerning T cells in Graves' hyperthyroidism and ophthalmopathy.

Material: peripheral blood mononuclear cells (PBMCs), obtained at new diagnosis, from a patient treated with antithyroid drugs. The source of these receptors is a man younger than 35 with Graves disease.

This clonotype was picked up many times. The rearrangement joins TRBV29-1 to TRBJ2-1; TRBD2 might be the D (5 bases). The CDR3 runs to 12 residues. With 3 bases removed from V and 3 bases from J, the gap between germline ends came to 6 bases. Germline assignment: CDR1 SQVTM and CDR2 ANQGSEA. The CDR3 sequence: CSVETNYNEQFF. The CDR3 region has the DNA TGCAGCGTTGAGACTAACTACAATGAGCAGTTCTTC.

The rearrangement uses TRBV20-1 and TRBJ2-1, with 11 bases fitting TRBD2. CDR3 size: 16 residues. Germline-derived CDR1 and CDR2 are DFQATT and SNEGSKA (reference sequence). The ends lost 3 bases at V and 9 bases at J; junction bases unmatched: 13. Here the CDR3 reads CSASGSGRALGGEQFF. CDR3 nucleotides: TGCAGTGCTAGTGGTAGCGGGAGGGCCCTAGGGGGTGAGCAGTTCTTC.

The table lists this clonotype with a few counts. The chain links TRBV3-1 to TRBJ2-3; TRBD2 matches at 7 bases. J lost 2 bases, V lost 6 bases, and 5 bases had no gene match. The CDR3 covers 14 residues. Germline loops: CDR1 LGHDT, CDR2 YNNKEL (reference sequence). The CDR3 nucleotides read TGTGCCAGCAGTACAACTAGCGACACAGATACGCAGTATTTT. Protein product: CASSTTSDTDTQYF.

The chain employs TRBV13 and TRBJ2-7, with a weak D call TRBD1 (6 bases). The CDR3 covers 14 residues. The V end was cut by 4 bases, the J end by 0 bases, with 10 bases between. Germline V lookup: CDR1 PRHDT, CDR2 FYEKMQ (reference sequence). In nucleotides, the CDR3 is TGTGCCAGCAGCTCCCAGGACAGCTCCTACGAGCAGTACTTC. Translation: CASSSQDSSYEQYF.

This chain links TRBV19 with TRBJ2-7; 10 nucleotides line up with TRBD1. The CDR3 extends over 13 amino acids. CDR1 and CDR2 (germline): LNHDA, SQIVND (reference sequence). CDR3 residues: CTGGWDRGYEQYF. CDR3 in DNA: TGTACCGGAGGTTGGGACAGGGGCTACGAGCAGTACTTC.

Remarks on this clonotype: It may be a read error: a sequence one base away is much more abundant. The V and J genes are TRBV6-1 and TRBJ2-7; perhaps TRBD2 as D (6 bases). From germline, CDR1 is MNHNS and CDR2 SASEGT. The CDR3 runs 15 residues. The CDR3 DNA sequence: TGTGCCAGCATCCGGGGTCGGGCAGTCCCGGGAGAGCGGTACTTC. Its protein product is CASIRGRAVPGERYF.

This clonotype was detected ten times or more. The rearrangement links TRBV27 to TRBJ2-3; 9 bases match TRBD2. Germline-derived CDR1 and CDR2 are MNHEY and SMNVEV (reference sequence). V was clipped by 2 bases and J by 0 bases; unmatched bases: 3. The CDR3 consists of 16 residues. The CDR3 protein is CASSLTTSGSTDTQYF. The CDR3 coding sequence is TGTGCCAGCAGTTTAACAACTAGCGGGAGCACAGATACGCAGTATTTT.

This clonotype was seen at least ten times. CDR3 sequence reads: CASSIGRTANTEAFF. The CDR3 nucleotides are TGTGCCAGTAGTATCGGGCGGACAGCGAACACTGAAGCTTTCTTT. The chain recombines TRBV19 with TRBJ1-1, with D tentatively TRBD1 (6 bases). V lost 3 bases, J lost 1 base, and 12 bases lay in between. Germline V CDR1 and CDR2: LNHDA, SQIVND (reference sequence). CDR3 length: 15 amino acids.